This TCR beta chain was identified in a study of Ad26.COV2.S vaccination and SARS-CoV-2 variants. Assay used: immunoSEQ multiplex PCR; TCRdb lists only in-frame clones, some missing. Of over 400,000 clones in the sample, over 80% are singletons; the top ten hold around 1.8%. Per the germline V gene, CDR1 is SGHTA and CDR2 is FQGNSA. The V gene lost 8 bases and the J gene lost 0 bases, with 8 bases spanning the gap. The CDR3 is 12 residues long. With respect to this clone: Other DNA sequences in this sample translate to the same CDR3.

Treatment meaning: approximately 18 received Ad26.COV2.S at low or high dose, single or two shots; about 5 received placebo; per-sample allocation not given. Following the first vaccine or placebo injection, samples were taken on day 63. This chain connects TRBV7-2 to TRBJ2-7, with D possibly being TRBD2 (5 bases). The material sequenced was peripheral blood, taken in a trial of Ad26.COV2.S vaccine versus placebo. This clonotype was sampled from a person aged 18-60 years who received the Ad26.COV2.S COVID-19 vaccine or a placebo. The CDR3 protein is CASSSFSYEQYF. The CDR3 DNA reads as TGTGCCAGCTCTAGCTTCTCCTACGAGCAGTACTTC.